Below are 28 T cell receptor beta chains sequenced from a single sample in a study of Ad26.COV2.S vaccination and SARS-CoV-2 variants. The treatment here: about 20 received Ad26.COV2.S at low or high dose, single or two shots; about 5 received placebo; per-sample allocation not given. Vaccine and placebo recipients were sampled on day 63 after the first injection. Sequencing used immunoSEQ multiplex PCR; TCRdb keeps in-frame clones, though not all of them. The sample holds about 240,000 clones, approximately 87% seen once. The starting material was peripheral blood, obtained in a trial of Ad26.COV2.S vaccine versus placebo. The origin of the receptors is a person between 18 and 60 years old who received the Ad26.COV2.S COVID-19 vaccine or a placebo.

The chain carries TRBV5-1 and TRBJ1-4, with D possibly TRBD1 on 6 matching bases. From germline, CDR1 is SGHRS and CDR2 YFSETQ. Trimming took off 5 bases at V and 7 bases at J, with 15 bases between the two ends. The CDR3 has 14 amino acids. CDR3 nucleotides: TGCGCCAGCAGTTTCGACAGGTTCCCTGAAAAACTGTTTTTT. It is translated as CASSFDRFPEKLFF. Looking up the rest from reference TRBV5-1 and TRBJ1-4 gives the full variable domain: KAGVTQTPRYLIKTRGQQVTLSCSPISGHRSVSWYQQTPGQGLQFLFEYFSETQRNKGNFPGRFSGRQFSNSRSEMNVSTLELGDSALYLCASSFDRFPEKLFFGSGTQLSVL.

This chain links TRBV7-6 with TRBJ1-2, with 8 nucleotides matching TRBD1. The CDR3 totals 17 residues. V lost 1 base, J lost 3 bases, and 10 bases stayed unmatched. Germline V gives CDR1 SGHVS, CDR2 FNYEAQ. In nucleotides, the CDR3 is TGTGCCAGCAGCTTAGACAACTCTGGGACAGGTTACTATGGCTACACCTTC. The encoded protein is CASSLDNSGTGYYGYTF.

The rearrangement joins TRBV11-2 to TRBJ1-2, with D maybe TRBD1 (5 bases). The CDR3 consists of 14 residues. From germline, CDR1 is SGHAT and CDR2 FQNNGV. V was clipped by 3 bases and J by 8 bases, with 16 bases between them. CDR3 loop: CASSFQGPPWGYTF. The CDR3 DNA sequence: TGTGCCAGCAGCTTTCAGGGCCCTCCTTGGGGCTACACCTTC.

DNA for the CDR3: TGTGCCAGCAGCTCACCTCCGACTAGCGGGGGACCAGCCAAAAACATTCAGTACTTC. It specifies CASSSPPTSGGPAKNIQYF. The V gene is TRBV7-2, the J gene TRBJ2-4; 12 nucleotides agree with TRBD2. This CDR3 is built from 19 residues. After removal of 4 bases from V and 0 bases from J, the junction contained 10 bases not matched to a gene. Germline loops: CDR1 SGHTA, CDR2 FQGNSA.

This sequence joins TRBV9 and TRBJ2-3; 9 positions match TRBD2. CDR1 is SGDLS and CDR2 is YYNGEE in the germline V gene. The V gene end was trimmed by 2 bases and the J gene end by 4 bases; junction bases not matched to a gene: 2. The CDR3 consists of 14 residues. The CDR3 protein is CASSVSGSSDTQYF. The DNA of the CDR3 is TGTGCCAGCAGCGTTAGCGGGAGCTCAGATACGCAGTATTTT.

This clone was seen a handful of times. The chain combines TRBV6-5 with TRBJ1-1; D is possibly TRBD1 (6 bases). The CDR3 contains 12 residues. CDR1 MNHEY and CDR2 SVGAGI come from the germline V gene. Trimming stripped 4 bases from V and 5 bases from J, with 8 bases between. The CDR3 nucleotides are TGTGCCAGCAGTTCGCAGGGGACTGAAGCTTTCTTT. Amino acids: CASSSQGTEAFF.

The chain is built from TRBV27 and TRBJ1-2; 7 nucleotides line up with TRBD1. The CDR3 runs to 15 residues. The ends lost 8 bases at V and 7 bases at J; junction bases unmatched: 16. Germline V gives CDR1 MNHEY, CDR2 SMNVEV (reference sequence). The CDR3 DNA follows: TGTGCCAGCGGCGATTACAGGGGCTTGAGGGGTGGCTACACCTTC. Translated, it gives CASGDYRGLRGGYTF.

The chain employs TRBV23-1 and TRBJ2-1, with 8 nucleotides matching TRBD2. TRBV23-1 is annotated as an ORF whose role is uncertain. V lost 0 bases and J lost 0; bases outside the gene matches: 10. CDR3 length equals 19 residues. The CDR3 sequence: CASSQSPSGSPSSYNEQFF. CDR3 in DNA: TGCGCCAGCAGTCAATCCCCTAGCGGGTCCCCGAGCTCCTACAATGAGCAGTTCTTC.

V is TRBV18 and J is TRBJ1-4; D is possibly TRBD1 (5 bases). The germline V gene has CDR1 KGHSH and CDR2 LQKENI. The CDR3 loop spans 14 amino acids. V lost 2 bases, J lost 3 bases, and 7 bases lay in between. The CDR3 region is CASSPGAPNEKLFF. CDR3 bases: TGTGCCAGCTCACCAGGGGCGCCTAATGAAAAACTGTTTTTT.

The chain joins TRBV7-6 to TRBJ2-4; the D gene is possibly TRBD2 (5 bases). Germline V gene sequence: CDR1 SGHVS, CDR2 FNYEAQ. The CDR3 has 12 amino acids. Trimming pared 5 bases from V and 14 bases from J, leaving 16 bases between. CDR3 coding DNA: TGTGCCAGCAGCCCTGGAGGAGGTTTCAAGTACTTC. It encodes CASSPGGGFKYF.

This clone came up once. V and J are TRBV7-9 and TRBJ2-3; maybe TRBD2 (5 bases). The CDR3 loop spans 17 amino acids. Germline CDR1 reads SEHNR; CDR2 reads FQNEAQ (reference sequence). Trimming left V 3 bases short and J 2 bases short, with 18 bases between. CDR3 bases: TGTGCCAGCAGCTTTAGGGAGCGCCCCTTGATCACAGATACGCAGTATTTT. Translation gives CASSFRERPLITDTQYF.

This chain joins TRBV6-2 or TRBV6-3 and TRBJ2-3, with D perhaps matching TRBD2 (5 bases). The CDR3 sequence is 15 residues long. V was cut by 2 bases and J by 3 bases, with 12 bases left in between. CDR1 MNHEY and CDR2 SVGEGT come from the germline V gene. This CDR3 reads CASSYRGLPTDTQYF. The CDR3 bases are TGTGCCAGCAGTTACCGCGGGCTACCGACAGATACGCAGTATTTT.

With respect to this clone: Distinct nucleotide sequences in the sample also encode this CDR3. The J gene is TRBJ2-7, the V gene TRBV4-1; unclear D gene. V lost 0 bases to trimming and J lost 3 bases, with 9 bases between them. The CDR3 has 14 residues. Looked up from germline, CDR1 is MGHRA and CDR2 is YSYEKL. Written as DNA, the CDR3 is TGCGCCAGCAGCCAAGAATCCCGTAACTACGAGCAGTACTTC. Amino acids: CASSQESRNYEQYF.

This clone was recorded only once. V is TRBV5-1 and J is TRBJ1-1; D unclear. V was shortened by 3 bases and J by 2 bases, with 5 bases between the two germline ends. Looked up from germline, CDR1 is SGHRS and CDR2 is YFSETQ. The length of the CDR3 is 12 residues. As DNA, the CDR3 is TGCGCCAGCAGCTATACTAACACTGAAGCTTTCTTT. This sequence encodes CASSYTNTEAFF.

The rearrangement links TRBV9 to TRBJ2-7; D may match TRBD1 or TRBD2 (5 bases each). Trimming stripped 4 bases from V and 2 bases from J, with 19 bases between. Germline V lookup: CDR1 SGDLS, CDR2 YYNGEE. This CDR3 spans 16 amino acids. CDR3 in DNA: TGTGCCAGCAGCACCCCGGGACCCTTCGCCCCCTACGAGCAGTACTTC. Its translation: CASSTPGPFAPYEQYF.

This clone was detected a few times. V is TRBV4-1 and J is TRBJ1-6, with D maybe TRBD1 (6 bases). CDR3 size: 16 residues. Per germline, CDR1 MGHRA and CDR2 YSYEKL. The germline V and J ends were trimmed by 4 bases and 0 bases, with 10 bases remaining between them. The CDR3: CASSPQGYSYNSPLHF. CDR3 nucleotides: TGCGCCAGCAGCCCACAGGGTTACTCCTATAATTCACCCCTCCACTTT.

The V call is TRBV9, the J call TRBJ2-1, with TRBD1 identical over 10 bases. There are 14 residues in the CDR3. Germline assignment: CDR1 SGDLS and CDR2 YYNGEE. V shed 3 bases, J shed 3 bases, and the junction held 0 bases outside the gene matches. The CDR3, as DNA: TGTGCCAGCAGCGGGACAGGGGGCTACAATGAGCAGTTCTTC. It translates to CASSGTGGYNEQFF.

V gene TRBV12-3 or TRBV12-4 combines with J gene TRBJ2-7; D is unclear. Trimming stripped 3 bases from V and 5 bases from J, with 8 bases between. The CDR3 length is 12 residues. DNA for the CDR3: TGTGCCAGCAGTTTGCCGAGGAACGAGCAGTACTTC. Its protein product is CASSLPRNEQYF.

The chain links TRBV10-3 to TRBJ1-1, with TRBD1 matching over 7 bases. V gave up 4 bases and J gave up 9 bases; unmatched junction bases: 2. The CDR3 extends over 11 amino acids. Germline CDR1 ENHRY, CDR2 SYGVKD. CDR3: CAISATGKAFF. In DNA, the CDR3 is TGTGCCATCAGTGCGACAGGGAAAGCTTTCTTT.

This clone was counted between two and nine times. The J gene is TRBJ2-1, the V gene TRBV5-6; D remains ambiguous. V shed 0 bases and J shed 2 bases, with 3 bases lying between them. The germline CDR1 and CDR2 sequences are SGHDT and YYEEEE. The CDR3 length is 13 residues. The CDR3 DNA sequence: TGTGCCAGCAGCTTGGGTACCTACAATGAGCAGTTCTTC. Translated, it gives CASSLGTYNEQFF.

Notes on this clone: Distinct nucleotide sequences in the sample also encode this CDR3. The chain has TRBV27 and TRBJ2-7, with 9 bases aligning to TRBD2. The CDR3 contains 13 residues. The germline V gene encodes CDR1 MNHEY and CDR2 SMNVEV (reference sequence). With V trimmed by 5 bases and J by 4 bases, 3 bases remained unmatched. CDR3 bases: TGTGCCAGCAGTCCGGGACTAGCTTACGAGCAGTACTTC. It translates to CASSPGLAYEQYF.

The rearrangement links TRBV25-1 to TRBJ2-1, with D uncertain. V shed 5 bases and J shed 9 bases, with 8 bases lying between them. Germline V gives CDR1 MGHDK, CDR2 SYGVNS. The CDR3 covers 11 residues. As DNA, the CDR3 is TGTGCCAGCAGTAACGTGGGTGAGCAGTTCTTC. It specifies CASSNVGEQFF.

This chain links TRBV5-5 with TRBJ2-3; 14 positions agree with TRBD2. There are 16 residues in the CDR3. Germline loops: CDR1 SGHKS, CDR2 YYEKEE (reference sequence). V lost 2 bases and J lost 3; bases outside the gene matches: 2. CDR3 bases: TGTGCCAGCAGCTTCCGGACTAGCGGGGGGACAGATACGCAGTATTTT. Protein product: CASSFRTSGGTDTQYF. Full variable domain (outside the CDR3, taken from reference TRBV5-5 and TRBJ2-3): DAGVTQSPTHLIKTRGQQVTLRCSPISGHKSVSWYQQVLGQGPQFIFQYYEKEERGRGNFPDRFSARQFPNYSSELNVNALLLGDSALYLCASSFRTSGGTDTQYFGPGTRLTVL.

The gene calls are TRBV5-1 and TRBJ2-3, with 13 bases fitting TRBD2. The V gene's germline CDR1 is SGHRS and CDR2 YFSETQ. CDR3 size: 14 residues. The J segment lost 3 bases and the V segment lost 8 bases, leaving 3 bases of the junction unmatched. CDR3 region: CASKGLAGTDTQYF. The CDR3 DNA sequence: TGCGCCAGTAAGGGACTAGCGGGGACAGATACGCAGTATTTT.

This sequence joins TRBV7-2 and TRBJ2-5; D is unclear. The V end lost 3 bases, the J end lost 2 bases, and 7 bases lay between the germline ends. From germline, CDR1 is SGHTA and CDR2 FQGNSA. The CDR3 length is 13 residues. The CDR3 DNA sequence: TGTGCCAGCAGCTTTCTAGGGCAAGAGACCCAGTACTTC. Protein product: CASSFLGQETQYF.

The chain couples TRBV28 to TRBJ1-2; 9 bases are a match to TRBD1. The V and J ends lost 3 bases and 4 bases, in that order; junction bases with no gene match: 9. The germline V gene encodes CDR1 MDHEN and CDR2 SYDVKM. The CDR3 consists of 16 residues. CDR3: CASSFGTGSMGYGYTF. The DNA for the CDR3 is TGTGCCAGCAGTTTCGGGACAGGGTCGATGGGCTATGGCTACACCTTC.

The chain uses TRBV6-1 and TRBJ1-4; weak D call: TRBD1 (5 bases). The CDR3 length is 15 residues. The V and J ends lost 3 bases and 4 bases respectively, with 12 bases between them. From germline, CDR1 is MNHNS and CDR2 SASEGT. The CDR3 here is CASSEAGGGNEKLFF. DNA for the CDR3: TGTGCCAGCAGTGAGGCGGGCGGGGGTAATGAAAAACTGTTTTTT.

The CDR3, as DNA: TGTGCCAGTAGGGTCCTCGCGAACACCGGGGAGCTGTTTTTT. Translating it yields CASRVLANTGELFF. This rearrangement joins TRBV2 to TRBJ2-2, with D hard to call. Trimming pared 9 bases from V and 0 bases from J, leaving 11 bases between. CDR1 SNHLY and CDR2 FYNNEI come from the germline V gene. The CDR3 spans 14 residues.